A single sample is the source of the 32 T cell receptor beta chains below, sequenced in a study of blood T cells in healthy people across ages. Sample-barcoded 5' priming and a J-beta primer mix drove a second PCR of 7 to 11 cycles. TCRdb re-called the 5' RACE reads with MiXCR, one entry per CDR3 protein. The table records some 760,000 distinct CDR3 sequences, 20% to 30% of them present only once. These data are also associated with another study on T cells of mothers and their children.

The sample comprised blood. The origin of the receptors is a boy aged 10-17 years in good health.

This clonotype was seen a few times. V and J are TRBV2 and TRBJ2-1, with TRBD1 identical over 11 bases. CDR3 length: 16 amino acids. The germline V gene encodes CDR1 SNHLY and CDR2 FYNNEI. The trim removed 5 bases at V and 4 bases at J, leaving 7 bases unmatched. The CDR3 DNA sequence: TGTGCCAGCAGTATCCCCGGGACAGGGGGGTACAATGAGCAGTTCTTC. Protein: CASSIPGTGGYNEQFF. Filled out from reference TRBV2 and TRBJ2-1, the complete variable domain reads EPEVTQTPSHQVTQMGQEVILRCVPISNHLYFYWYRQILGQKVEFLVSFYNNEISEKSEIFDDQFSVERPDGSNFTLKIRSTKLEDSAMYFCASSIPGTGGYNEQFFGPGTRLTVL.

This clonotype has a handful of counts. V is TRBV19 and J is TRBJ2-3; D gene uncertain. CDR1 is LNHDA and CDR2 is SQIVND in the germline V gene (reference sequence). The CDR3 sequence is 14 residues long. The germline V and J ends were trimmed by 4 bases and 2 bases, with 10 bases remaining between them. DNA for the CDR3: TGTGCCAGTAGTAAGAACGGCAACACAGATACGCAGTATTTT. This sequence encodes CASSKNGNTDTQYF.

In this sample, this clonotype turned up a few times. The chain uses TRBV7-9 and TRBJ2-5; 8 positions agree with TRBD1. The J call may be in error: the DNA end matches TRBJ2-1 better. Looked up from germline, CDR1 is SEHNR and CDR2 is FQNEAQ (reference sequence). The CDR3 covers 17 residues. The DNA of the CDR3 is TGTGCCAGCAGCTTTCGGGACAGGCGGAGTTACCACAATGAGCAGTTCTTC. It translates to CASSFRDRRSYHNEQFF.

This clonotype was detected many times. CDR3 nucleotide sequence: TGTGCCAGCTCACCGGGGGCGAACACTGAAGCTTTCTTT. Its translation: CASSPGANTEAFF. The chain employs TRBV18 and TRBJ1-1; perhaps TRBD1 as D (6 bases). This CDR3 spans 13 amino acids. CDR1 is KGHSH, CDR2 LQKENI, per germline. V was shortened by 3 bases and J by 1 base, with 6 bases between the two germline ends.

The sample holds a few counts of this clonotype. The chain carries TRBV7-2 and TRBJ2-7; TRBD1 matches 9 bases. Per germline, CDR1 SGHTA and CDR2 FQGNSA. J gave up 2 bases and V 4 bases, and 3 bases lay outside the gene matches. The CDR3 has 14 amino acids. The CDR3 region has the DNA TGTGCCAGCAGCTCGGGGGACAGGGCCTACGAGCAGTACTTC. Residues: CASSSGDRAYEQYF.

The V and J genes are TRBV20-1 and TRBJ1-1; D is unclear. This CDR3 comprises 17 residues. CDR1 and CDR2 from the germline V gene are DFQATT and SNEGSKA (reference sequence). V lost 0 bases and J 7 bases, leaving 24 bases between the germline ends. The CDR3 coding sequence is TGCAGTGCTAGAGATTTAGGACTAACGAACTCGGAGGGTGAAGCTTTCTTT. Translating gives CSARDLGLTNSEGEAFF.

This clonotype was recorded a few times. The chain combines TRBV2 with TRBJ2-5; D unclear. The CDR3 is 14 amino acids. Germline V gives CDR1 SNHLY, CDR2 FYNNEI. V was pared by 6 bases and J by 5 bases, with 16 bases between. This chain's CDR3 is CASRRRRPGETQYF. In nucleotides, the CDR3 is TGTGCCAGCAGAAGACGACGCCCCGGGGAGACCCAGTACTTC.

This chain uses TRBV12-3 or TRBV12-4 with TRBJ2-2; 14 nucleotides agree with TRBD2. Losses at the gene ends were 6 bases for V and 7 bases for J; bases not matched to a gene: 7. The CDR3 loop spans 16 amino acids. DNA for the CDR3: TGTGCCAGCAGCCGCGGGACTAGCGGGAGCCACGGGGAGCTGTTTTTT. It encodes CASSRGTSGSHGELFF.

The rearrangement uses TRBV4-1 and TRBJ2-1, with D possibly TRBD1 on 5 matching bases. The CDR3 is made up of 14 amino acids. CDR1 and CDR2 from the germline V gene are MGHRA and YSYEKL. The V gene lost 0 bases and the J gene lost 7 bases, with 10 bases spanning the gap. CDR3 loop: CASSQDPGWNEQFF. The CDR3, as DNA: TGCGCCAGCAGCCAAGACCCAGGGTGGAATGAGCAGTTCTTC.

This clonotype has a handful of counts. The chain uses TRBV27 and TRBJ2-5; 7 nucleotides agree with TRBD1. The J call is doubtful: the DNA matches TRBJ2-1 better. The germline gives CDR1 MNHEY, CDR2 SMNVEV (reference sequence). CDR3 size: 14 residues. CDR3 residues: CASQTGTEGNEQFF. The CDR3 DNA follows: TGTGCCAGCCAAACCGGGACAGAGGGCAATGAGCAGTTCTTC.

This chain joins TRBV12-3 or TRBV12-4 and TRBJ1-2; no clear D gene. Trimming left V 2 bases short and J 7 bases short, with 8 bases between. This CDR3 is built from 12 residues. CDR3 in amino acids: CASSLSIVGYTF. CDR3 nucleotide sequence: TGTGCCAGCAGTTTATCTATTGTTGGCTACACCTTC.

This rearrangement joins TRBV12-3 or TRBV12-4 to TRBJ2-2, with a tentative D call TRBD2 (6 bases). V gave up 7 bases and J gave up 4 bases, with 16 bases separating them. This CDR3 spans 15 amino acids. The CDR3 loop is CASTGGGPGTGELFF. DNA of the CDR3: TGTGCCAGCACCGGAGGAGGGCCCGGCACCGGGGAGCTGTTTTTT.

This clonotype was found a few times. The CDR3 loop reads CASSLLAGVYGGETQYF. As DNA, the CDR3 is TGTGCCAGCAGTTTACTAGCGGGAGTATATGGCGGGGAGACCCAGTACTTC. This rearrangement joins TRBV28 to TRBJ2-5; 10 nucleotides align to TRBD2. The CDR3 consists of 17 residues. Germline V gene lookup returns CDR1 MDHEN and CDR2 SYDVKM. With V trimmed by 2 bases and J by 5 bases, 11 bases remained unmatched.

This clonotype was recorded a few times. The CDR3 DNA is TGTGCCAGCAGGAGCAGCGGGCAGTCTAACTATGGCTACACCTTC. Translated, it gives CASRSSGQSNYGYTF. The chain employs TRBV7-3 and TRBJ1-2; D not certain. There are 15 residues in the CDR3. Trimming took off 6 bases at V and 0 bases at J, with 14 bases between the two ends. Germline V gene data show CDR1 as SGHTA and CDR2 as FQGTGA.

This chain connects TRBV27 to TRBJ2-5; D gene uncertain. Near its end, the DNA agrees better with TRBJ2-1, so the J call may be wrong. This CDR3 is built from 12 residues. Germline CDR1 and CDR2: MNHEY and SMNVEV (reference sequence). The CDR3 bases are TGTGCCAGCAGTTCGGAGATGGGTGAGCAGTTCTTC. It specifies CASSSEMGEQFF.

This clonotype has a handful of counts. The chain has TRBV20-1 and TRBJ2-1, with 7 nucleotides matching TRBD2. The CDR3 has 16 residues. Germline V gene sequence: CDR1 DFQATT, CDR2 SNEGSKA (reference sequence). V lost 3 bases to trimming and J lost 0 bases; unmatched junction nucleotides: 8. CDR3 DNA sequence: TGCAGTGCTAGGGGGGGGTTTTCAAGCTCCTACAATGAGCAGTTCTTC. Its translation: CSARGGFSSSYNEQFF.

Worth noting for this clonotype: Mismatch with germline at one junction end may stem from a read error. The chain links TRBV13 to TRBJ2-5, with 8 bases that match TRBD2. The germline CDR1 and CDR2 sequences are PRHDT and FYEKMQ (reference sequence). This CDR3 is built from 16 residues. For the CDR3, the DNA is TGTGTCAGCAGTTTCGGTGGGACTAGAGGATTGGAGACCCAGTACTTC. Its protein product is CVSSFGGTRGLETQYF.

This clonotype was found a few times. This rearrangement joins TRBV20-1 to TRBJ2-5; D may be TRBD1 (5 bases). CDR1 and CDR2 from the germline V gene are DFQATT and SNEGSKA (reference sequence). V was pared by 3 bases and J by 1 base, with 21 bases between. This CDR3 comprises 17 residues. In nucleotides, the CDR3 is TGCAGTGCTAGGGACACCCCAGGCCTCAGGTCCCAAGAGACCCAGTACTTC. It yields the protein CSARDTPGLRSQETQYF.

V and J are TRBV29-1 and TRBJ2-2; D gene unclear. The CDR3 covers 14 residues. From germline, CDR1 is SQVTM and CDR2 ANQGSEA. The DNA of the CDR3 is TGCACCATTTTAGCTGATTTGAACACCGGGGAGCTGTTTTTT. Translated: CTILADLNTGELFF.

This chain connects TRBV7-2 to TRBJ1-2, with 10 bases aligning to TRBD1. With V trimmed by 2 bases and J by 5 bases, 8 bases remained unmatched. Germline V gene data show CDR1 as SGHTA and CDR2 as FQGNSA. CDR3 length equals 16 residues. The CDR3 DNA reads TGTGCCAGCAGCTTATGGGGACAGGGGTCTTTTTATGGCTACACCTTC. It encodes CASSLWGQGSFYGYTF.

CDR3 sequence: CASLAASGAEQFF. DNA for the CDR3: TGTGCCAGCTTAGCGGCTAGCGGTGCTGAGCAGTTCTTC. The V gene is TRBV2, the J gene TRBJ2-1, with TRBD2 matching 7 bases. CDR1 and CDR2 (germline): SNHLY, FYNNEI. This CDR3 is built from 13 residues. Trimming removed 8 bases from V and 9 bases from J; junction bases left unmatched: 10.

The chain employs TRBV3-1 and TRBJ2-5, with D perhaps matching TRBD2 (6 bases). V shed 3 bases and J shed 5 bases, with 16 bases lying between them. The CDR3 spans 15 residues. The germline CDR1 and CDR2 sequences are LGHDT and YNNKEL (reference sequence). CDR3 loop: CASSQEGQVRETQYF. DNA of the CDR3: TGTGCCAGCAGCCAGGAGGGCCAGGTCCGGGAGACCCAGTACTTC.

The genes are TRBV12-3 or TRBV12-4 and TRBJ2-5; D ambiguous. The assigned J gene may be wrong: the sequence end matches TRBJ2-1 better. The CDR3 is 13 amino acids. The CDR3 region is CASSSYNPGEQFF. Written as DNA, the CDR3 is TGTGCCAGCAGCTCCTATAATCCGGGTGAGCAGTTCTTC.

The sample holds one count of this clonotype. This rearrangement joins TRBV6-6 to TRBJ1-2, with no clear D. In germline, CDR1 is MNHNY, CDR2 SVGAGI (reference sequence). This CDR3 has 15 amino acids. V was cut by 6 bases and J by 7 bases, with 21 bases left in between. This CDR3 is CASSPAVEYHGGYTF. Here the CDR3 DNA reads TGTGCCAGCAGCCCCGCCGTCGAGTATCACGGTGGCTACACCTTC.

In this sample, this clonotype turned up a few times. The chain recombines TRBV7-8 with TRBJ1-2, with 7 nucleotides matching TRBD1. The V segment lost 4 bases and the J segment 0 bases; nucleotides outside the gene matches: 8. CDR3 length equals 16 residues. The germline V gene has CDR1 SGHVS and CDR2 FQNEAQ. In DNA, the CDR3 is TGTGCCAGCAGCTATCCAGGGACAGATACTAACTATGGCTACACCTTC. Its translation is CASSYPGTDTNYGYTF.

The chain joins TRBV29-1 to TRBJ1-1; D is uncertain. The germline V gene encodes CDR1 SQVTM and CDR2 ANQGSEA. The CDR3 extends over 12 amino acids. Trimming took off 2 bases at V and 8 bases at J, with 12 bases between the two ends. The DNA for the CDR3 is TGCAGCGTTGAATCGGGCCCGATCGAAGCTTTCTTT. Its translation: CSVESGPIEAFF.

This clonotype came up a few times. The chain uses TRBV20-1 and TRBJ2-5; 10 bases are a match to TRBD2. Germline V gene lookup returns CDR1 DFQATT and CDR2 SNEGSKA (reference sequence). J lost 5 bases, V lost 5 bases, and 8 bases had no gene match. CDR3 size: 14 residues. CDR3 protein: CSAQLAGVGETQYF. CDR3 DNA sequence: TGCAGTGCTCAGCTAGCGGGGGTTGGGGAGACCCAGTACTTC.

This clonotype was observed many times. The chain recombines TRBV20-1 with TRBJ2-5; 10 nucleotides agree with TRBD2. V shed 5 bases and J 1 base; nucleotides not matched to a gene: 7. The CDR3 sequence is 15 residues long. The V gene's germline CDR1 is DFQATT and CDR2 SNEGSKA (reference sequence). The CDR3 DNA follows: TGCAGTGCTCCACGACTAGCGGGCCGCCAAGAGACCCAGTACTTC. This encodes CSAPRLAGRQETQYF.

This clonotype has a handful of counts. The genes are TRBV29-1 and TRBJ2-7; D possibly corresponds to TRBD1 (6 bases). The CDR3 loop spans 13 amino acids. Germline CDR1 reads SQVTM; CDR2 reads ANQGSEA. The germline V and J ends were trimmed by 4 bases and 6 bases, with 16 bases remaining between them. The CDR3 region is CSVGTATGVEQYF. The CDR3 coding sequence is TGCAGCGTTGGGACAGCCACCGGGGTCGAGCAGTACTTC.

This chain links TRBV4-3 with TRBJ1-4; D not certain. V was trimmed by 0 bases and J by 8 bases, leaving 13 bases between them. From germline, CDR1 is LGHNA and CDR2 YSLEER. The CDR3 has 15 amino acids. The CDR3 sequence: CASSQEGGGGEKLFF. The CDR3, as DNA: TGCGCCAGCAGCCAAGAAGGCGGAGGAGGGGAAAAACTGTTTTTT.

CDR3 sequence: CSVADPATYEQYF. The CDR3, as DNA: TGCAGCGTTGCGGACCCGGCTACCTACGAGCAGTACTTC. This sequence joins TRBV29-1 and TRBJ2-7; D gene ambiguous. The CDR3 runs to 13 residues. V was cut by 4 bases and J by 2 bases, with 12 bases left in between. Germline loops: CDR1 SQVTM, CDR2 ANQGSEA.

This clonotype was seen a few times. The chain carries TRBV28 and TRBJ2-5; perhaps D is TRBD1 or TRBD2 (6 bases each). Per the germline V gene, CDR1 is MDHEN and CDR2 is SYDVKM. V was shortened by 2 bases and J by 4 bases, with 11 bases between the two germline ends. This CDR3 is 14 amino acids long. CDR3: CASSLEKGGETQYF. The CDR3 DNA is TGTGCCAGCAGTTTAGAAAAGGGGGGAGAGACCCAGTACTTC.